This TCR beta chain was identified during a study of control samples from healthy donors and cancer patients. On this clone: The junction and the germline gene differ at one end; a read error may be behind it.

The data were produced by immunoSEQ multiplex PCR, yet TCRdb's version contains in-frame clones alone and is incomplete. This sample has 120,000 to 150,000 clones; 94% occur once, and the top ten carry around 13%. The V gene's germline CDR1 is SSHAT and CDR2 FNYEAQ (reference sequence). This CDR3 contains 13 residues. The receptor was isolated from a man aged 40-49 years in good health. The genes are TRBV7-7 and TRBJ2-1, with D perhaps TRBD2 (5 bases). Sequenced material: blood. CDR3 sequence (DNA): TGTGCTAGCAGCTTAGCGCAGGAAAATGAGCAGTTCTTC. Protein product: CASSLAQENEQFF. The complete variable domain, with remaining parts taken from reference TRBV7-7 and TRBJ2-1, reads GAGVSQSPRYKVTKRGQDVTLRCDPISSHATLYWYQQALGQGPEFLTYFNYEAQPDKSGLPSDRFSAERPEGSISTLTIQRTEQRDSAMYRCASSLAQENEQFFGPGTRLTVL.